The next 29 T cell receptor beta chains were all read from a single sample in a study of breast tumors, draining lymph nodes, adjacent tissues. TCRdb re-called the multiplex PCR reads with MiXCR, one entry per CDR3 protein. The sample has some 47,000 distinct CDR3 sequences, over 40% seen once. Sequenced input: breast tumor tissue. These receptors were taken from a female donor with breast cancer. Some clones in this sample may be carry-over from other donors' samples.

In this sample, this clonotype is large. The chain has TRBV5-1 and TRBJ1-2, with D possibly matching TRBD1 (6 bases). Germline assignment: CDR1 SGHRS and CDR2 YFSETQ. CDR3 length equals 13 residues. Trimming pared 3 bases from V and 5 bases from J, leaving 11 bases between. This CDR3 is CASSWDKSYGYTF. Written as DNA, the CDR3 is TGCGCCAGCAGCTGGGACAAATCGTATGGCTACACCTTC.

This chain uses TRBV7-3 with TRBJ1-5; unclear D gene. Germline V gene sequence: CDR1 SGHTA, CDR2 FQGTGA. The CDR3 totals 16 residues. V was shortened by 3 bases and J by 1 base, with 13 bases between the two germline ends. Here the CDR3 reads CASSFRLAGSNQPQHF. CDR3 sequence (DNA): TGTGCCAGCAGCTTCCGACTAGCGGGAAGCAATCAGCCCCAGCATTTT.

The chain uses TRBV9 and TRBJ2-5; D is perhaps TRBD1 (5 bases). Germline CDR1 and CDR2: SGDLS and YYNGEE. Trimming shortened V by 0 bases and J by 5 bases, and 14 bases separated the two germline ends. The CDR3 extends over 15 amino acids. CDR3 amino acids: CASSVGQTDGETQYF. The CDR3 DNA sequence: TGTGCCAGCAGCGTAGGACAGACTGACGGGGAGACCCAGTACTTC.

This clonotype was counted at least ten times. This chain links TRBV5-6 with TRBJ2-5; no definite D call. There are 13 residues in the CDR3. Trimming removed 7 bases from V and 5 bases from J, with 15 bases in between. Germline V gene lookup returns CDR1 SGHDT and CDR2 YYEEEE. The DNA of the CDR3 is TGTGCCAGCTCCCAACCAATAGGGGAGACCCAGTACTTC. It is translated as CASSQPIGETQYF.

This clonotype appeared many times. The chain combines TRBV7-3 with TRBJ2-3, with D unclear. Deletions cut 1 base from V and 2 bases from J, with 4 bases between. The CDR3 covers 13 residues. Germline loops: CDR1 SGHTA, CDR2 FQGTGA. The chain's CDR3 is CASSLMLTDTQYF. The CDR3 nucleotides are TGTGCCAGCAGCTTAATGCTCACAGATACGCAGTATTTT.

This clonotype was recorded many times. The chain couples TRBV10-3 to TRBJ1-6, with D possibly matching TRBD1 (5 bases). This CDR3 is built from 15 residues. V was clipped by 6 bases and J by 0 bases, with 9 bases between them. The V gene's germline CDR1 is ENHRY and CDR2 SYGVKD. CDR3 DNA sequence: TGTGCCATCAGGGACACGGACTCCTATAATTCACCCCTCCACTTT. Amino acids: CAIRDTDSYNSPLHF.

This clonotype appeared many times. The chain recombines TRBV20-1 with TRBJ2-7, with 13 nucleotides matching TRBD2. The junction had 0 bases not matched to a gene; V was cut back by 1 base and J by 6 bases. CDR1 and CDR2 (germline): DFQATT, SNEGSKA (reference sequence). CDR3 length: 13 residues. The DNA for the CDR3 is TGCAGTGCTAGAGGACTAGCGGGAGGCGAGCAGTACTTC. Amino acid sequence: CSARGLAGGEQYF.

In the case of this clonotype: The junction departs from the called germline gene at one end, perhaps through a read error. The J gene is TRBJ2-7, the V gene TRBV2; D is perhaps TRBD2 (5 bases). CDR3 length: 14 amino acids. CDR1 is SNHLY, CDR2 FYNNEI, per germline. DNA for the CDR3: TGTGCCAGCAGCGAAGTGGAGGAGACCTACGAGCAGTACTTC. Protein: CASSEVEETYEQYF.

The CDR3 sequence: CAASFGGRRIDTQYF. CDR3 DNA: TGTGCCGCTAGTTTCGGCGGGAGAAGAATAGATACGCAGTATTTT. V is TRBV12-3 or TRBV12-4 and J is TRBJ2-3, with 7 bases matching TRBD2. Trimming removed 11 bases from V and 5 bases from J; junction bases left unmatched: 16. CDR3 length: 15 residues.

This clonotype was seen many times. The J gene is TRBJ2-1, the V gene TRBV19; 10 positions match TRBD2. Germline V gene data show CDR1 as LNHDA and CDR2 as SQIVND (reference sequence). V was clipped by 7 bases and J by 10 bases; unmatched bases: 10. CDR3 length: 14 amino acids. The CDR3: CASTALAGEGEQFF. DNA for the CDR3: TGTGCCAGTACGGCTCTAGCGGGAGAGGGAGAGCAGTTCTTC.

This clonotype has at least ten counts. The chain combines TRBV29-1 with TRBJ2-1, with 7 bases aligning to TRBD2. The germline V gene encodes CDR1 SQVTM and CDR2 ANQGSEA. V shed 4 bases and J 12 bases; nucleotides not matched to a gene: 15. This CDR3 contains 14 residues. The CDR3 loop reads CSVVGVTGTNVQFF. CDR3 nucleotides: TGCAGCGTTGTGGGAGTAACCGGGACTAACGTGCAGTTCTTC.

As for this clonotype: Its ends do not fully match the called genes, so a read error is possible. The CDR3 nucleotides are TGCGCCGGCAGGAGCTCCTACGAGCAGTACTTC. Its protein is CAGRSSYEQYF. V and J are TRBV5-1 and TRBJ2-7; the D is unclear. Looked up from germline, CDR1 is SGHRS and CDR2 is YFSETQ. The CDR3 loop spans 11 amino acids. Full variable domain (missing parts from reference TRBV5-1 and TRBJ2-7): KAGVTQTPRYLIKTRGQQVTLSCSPISGHRSVSWYQQTPGQGLQFLFEYFSETQRNKGNFPGRFSGRQFSNSRSEMNVSTLELGDSALYLCAGRSSYEQYFGPGTRLTVT.

The CDR3 coding sequence is TGCAGTGCCGCTCCTAGCGGGAGGGATACCGGGGAGCTGTTTTTT. It codes for CSAAPSGRDTGELFF. The V and J genes are TRBV20-1 and TRBJ2-2; 12 bases are a match to TRBD2. The germline V gene has CDR1 DFQATT and CDR2 SNEGSKA (reference sequence). V lost 6 bases and J lost 5; bases outside the gene matches: 7. The CDR3 consists of 15 residues.

On this clonotype: No conserved phenylalanine or tryptophan is present at the end of the CDR3, so a read error is the likely explanation. The rearrangement links TRBV7-2 to TRBJ1-2; D gene uncertain. The CDR3 sequence is 14 residues long. Germline assignment: CDR1 SGHTA and CDR2 FQGNSA. The CDR3 spells CTSGLALGNYGYTL. The CDR3, as DNA: TGTACCAGCGGCTTAGCGTTGGGTAACTATGGCTACACCCTC.

The V and J genes are TRBV7-3 and TRBJ2-1; TRBD2 matches at 8 bases. V was clipped by 5 bases and J by 4 bases; unmatched bases: 7. CDR3 length: 15 amino acids. Germline V gene data show CDR1 as SGHTA and CDR2 as FQGTGA. CDR3 DNA: TGTGCCAGCAGCATTGTAGCGGGGAAGTACAATGAGCAGTTCTTC. It codes for CASSIVAGKYNEQFF.

V gene TRBV20-1 combines with J gene TRBJ2-5, with D possibly being TRBD1 (7 bases). V was clipped by 5 bases and J by 5 bases, with 15 bases between them. The CDR3 consists of 13 residues. CDR1 is DFQATT, CDR2 SNEGSKA, per germline (reference sequence). The CDR3 loop is CSAPGGQGETQYF. For the CDR3, the DNA is TGCAGTGCTCCAGGGGGGCAGGGGGAGACCCAGTACTTC.

About this clonotype: A much more abundant neighbour one base away suggests this may be a read error. The chain combines TRBV6-2 or TRBV6-3 with TRBJ2-3, with D perhaps TRBD1 (6 bases). CDR1 and CDR2 (germline): MNHEY, SVGEGT. The CDR3 length is 14 residues. Trimming shortened V by 5 bases and J by 0 bases, and 9 bases separated the two germline ends. For the CDR3, the DNA is TGTGCCAGCAGTCACAGGGACAGCACAGATACGCAGTATTTT. It codes for CASSHRDSTDTQYF.

The table lists this clonotype with many counts. At one boundary the junction diverges from the germline segment, which might be a read error. V and J are TRBV5-1 and TRBJ2-5; D may be TRBD2 (6 bases). Germline V gene sequence: CDR1 SGHRS, CDR2 YFSETQ. The CDR3 sequence is 14 residues long. Here the CDR3 reads CASKSGTHQDTQYF. The DNA of the CDR3 is TGCGCCAGCAAATCCGGGACTCATCAAGACACCCAGTACTTC.

In this sample, this clonotype turned up a few times. This chain connects TRBV18 to TRBJ2-2; unclear D gene. Germline values: CDR1 KGHSH, CDR2 LQKENI. The ends were cut back, 3 bases at V and 0 bases at J, with 8 bases in the middle. This CDR3 has 15 amino acids. CDR3 coding DNA: TGTGCCAGCTCACCGCCCATCGCGAACACCGGGGAGCTGTTTTTT. Translating it yields CASSPPIANTGELFF.

The chain uses TRBV12-3 or TRBV12-4 and TRBJ1-1; D is perhaps TRBD1 (6 bases). The CDR3 has 14 amino acids. Trimming stripped 3 bases from V and 1 base from J, with 9 bases between. CDR3 sequence: CASSFQQGNTEAFF. For the CDR3, the DNA is TGTGCCAGCAGTTTCCAACAGGGGAACACTGAAGCTTTCTTT.

About this clonotype: At one end, the junction sequence differs from germline, possibly due to a read error. The chain's CDR3 is CASSLLMTGTVKEPQYF. CDR3 nucleotide sequence: TGTGCCAGCAGCCTTTTAATGACCGGGACAGTAAAAGAGCCCCAGTACTTC. The chain carries TRBV7-2 and TRBJ2-5; TRBD1 aligns across 7 bases. Germline V gene sequence: CDR1 SGHTA, CDR2 FQGNSA. The CDR3 loop spans 17 amino acids.

This clonotype came up many times. This sequence joins TRBV10-3 and TRBJ2-7; D may be TRBD1 (5 bases). The CDR3 totals 15 residues. Germline CDR1 ENHRY, CDR2 SYGVKD. Trimming removed 2 bases from V and 3 bases from J, with 14 bases in between. CDR3 nucleotides: TGTGCCATCAGTGAGGGCGCCAGGGTTAACTACGAGCAGTACTTC. Translation: CAISEGARVNYEQYF.

This clonotype appeared many times. The genes are TRBV18 and TRBJ2-7, with D maybe TRBD2 (6 bases). V was cut by 2 bases and J by 0 bases, with 8 bases left in between. The CDR3 has 14 amino acids. Looked up from germline, CDR1 is KGHSH and CDR2 is LQKENI. The CDR3 region is CASSPWRGSYEQYF. CDR3 in DNA: TGTGCCAGCTCACCATGGCGGGGCTCCTACGAGCAGTACTTC.

This clonotype was observed many times. This sequence joins TRBV20-1 and TRBJ1-4; 8 bases agree with TRBD1. Germline V gene data show CDR1 as DFQATT and CDR2 as SNEGSKA (reference sequence). V lost 4 bases and J lost 4; bases outside the gene matches: 23. The CDR3 length is 20 residues. In DNA, the CDR3 is TGCAGTGCTATTACGTTTCGGGAAAGAAAACCAGGGGGCGGTAATGAAAAACTGTTTTTT. Protein product: CSAITFRERKPGGGNEKLFF.

This clonotype was picked up many times. The chain recombines TRBV7-6 with TRBJ2-2; D tentatively reads TRBD1 or TRBD2 (7 bases each). CDR1 is SGHVS, CDR2 FNYEAQ, per germline. The CDR3 extends over 15 amino acids. V dropped 5 bases and J dropped 6 bases, with 16 bases sitting between them. The CDR3 nucleotides are TGTGCCAGCAGCCCCTCGACAGGGAGGGCCGGGGAGCTGTTTTTT. As protein: CASSPSTGRAGELFF.

This clonotype was picked up many times. The V and J genes are TRBV9 and TRBJ1-2, with D perhaps TRBD1 (6 bases). Germline V gene lookup returns CDR1 SGDLS and CDR2 YYNGEE. CDR3 length: 14 amino acids. V was trimmed by 0 bases and J by 4 bases, leaving 10 bases between them. CDR3 nucleotides: TGTGCCAGCAGCGTAGAGGGGGGCTTCTATGGCTACACCTTC. As protein: CASSVEGGFYGYTF.

This clonotype was detected many times. This chain connects TRBV10-2 to TRBJ2-3, with TRBD2 matching over 7 bases. V gave up 5 bases and J gave up 1 base; unmatched junction bases: 3. This CDR3 has 14 amino acids. Per germline, CDR1 WSHSY and CDR2 SAAADI. The CDR3 coding sequence is TGCGCCAGCAGTCCAGCGGGACGCACAGATACGCAGTATTTT. Its translation: CASSPAGRTDTQYF.

This clonotype was recorded many times. V usage is TRBV20-1 and J usage is TRBJ1-3, with unresolved D. The CDR3 covers 16 residues. Trimming took off 2 bases at V and 2 bases at J, with 16 bases between the two ends. Germline loops: CDR1 DFQATT, CDR2 SNEGSKA (reference sequence). Written as DNA, the CDR3 is TGCAGTGCTAGATCAGACCGCCCGGCTGCTGGAAACACCATATATTTT. As protein: CSARSDRPAAGNTIYF.

The genes are TRBV2 and TRBJ2-7, with D possibly TRBD2 on 7 matching bases. Germline V gene data show CDR1 as SNHLY and CDR2 as FYNNEI. V lost 4 bases to trimming and J lost 5 bases, with 15 bases between them. The CDR3 loop spans 14 amino acids. This CDR3 is CASSGGRGRDEQYF. In nucleotides, the CDR3 is TGTGCCAGCAGTGGGGGGCGGGGGCGCGACGAGCAGTACTTC.